The clone carrying this T cell receptor (beta chain) was seen only once. Its specificity is not known. Sequencing used immunoSEQ multiplex PCR; TCRdb keeps in-frame clones, though not all of them. Of some 65,000 clones in the sample, roughly 89% were seen once. The sample originates from a study of OX40 agonist ivuxolimab in advanced cancers. Study findings and constraints: At 0.1 to 3.0 mg/kg and by week 6, clonal expansion occurred in CD4+ and CD8+ blood T cells.

Baseline was the first blood sampling point, followed by cycle 4 day 1 and cycle 7 day 1. Germline V gives CDR1 MDHEN, CDR2 SYDVKM. The junction had 4 bases not matched to a gene; V was cut back by 5 bases and J by 4 bases. CDR3 length: 14 amino acids. This chain connects TRBV28 to TRBJ2-7; TRBD1 matches at 11 bases. The input for sequencing was CD4+ or CD8+ T cells sorted from blood, taken in a trial of the OX40 agonist ivuxolimab. The clonotype originates from an adult with an advanced solid tumor such as melanoma, head and neck, liver or kidney cancer. Here the CDR3 DNA reads TGTGCCAGCAGTCACGGACAGGGGGCTTACGAGCAGTACTTC. It specifies CASSHGQGAYEQYF.